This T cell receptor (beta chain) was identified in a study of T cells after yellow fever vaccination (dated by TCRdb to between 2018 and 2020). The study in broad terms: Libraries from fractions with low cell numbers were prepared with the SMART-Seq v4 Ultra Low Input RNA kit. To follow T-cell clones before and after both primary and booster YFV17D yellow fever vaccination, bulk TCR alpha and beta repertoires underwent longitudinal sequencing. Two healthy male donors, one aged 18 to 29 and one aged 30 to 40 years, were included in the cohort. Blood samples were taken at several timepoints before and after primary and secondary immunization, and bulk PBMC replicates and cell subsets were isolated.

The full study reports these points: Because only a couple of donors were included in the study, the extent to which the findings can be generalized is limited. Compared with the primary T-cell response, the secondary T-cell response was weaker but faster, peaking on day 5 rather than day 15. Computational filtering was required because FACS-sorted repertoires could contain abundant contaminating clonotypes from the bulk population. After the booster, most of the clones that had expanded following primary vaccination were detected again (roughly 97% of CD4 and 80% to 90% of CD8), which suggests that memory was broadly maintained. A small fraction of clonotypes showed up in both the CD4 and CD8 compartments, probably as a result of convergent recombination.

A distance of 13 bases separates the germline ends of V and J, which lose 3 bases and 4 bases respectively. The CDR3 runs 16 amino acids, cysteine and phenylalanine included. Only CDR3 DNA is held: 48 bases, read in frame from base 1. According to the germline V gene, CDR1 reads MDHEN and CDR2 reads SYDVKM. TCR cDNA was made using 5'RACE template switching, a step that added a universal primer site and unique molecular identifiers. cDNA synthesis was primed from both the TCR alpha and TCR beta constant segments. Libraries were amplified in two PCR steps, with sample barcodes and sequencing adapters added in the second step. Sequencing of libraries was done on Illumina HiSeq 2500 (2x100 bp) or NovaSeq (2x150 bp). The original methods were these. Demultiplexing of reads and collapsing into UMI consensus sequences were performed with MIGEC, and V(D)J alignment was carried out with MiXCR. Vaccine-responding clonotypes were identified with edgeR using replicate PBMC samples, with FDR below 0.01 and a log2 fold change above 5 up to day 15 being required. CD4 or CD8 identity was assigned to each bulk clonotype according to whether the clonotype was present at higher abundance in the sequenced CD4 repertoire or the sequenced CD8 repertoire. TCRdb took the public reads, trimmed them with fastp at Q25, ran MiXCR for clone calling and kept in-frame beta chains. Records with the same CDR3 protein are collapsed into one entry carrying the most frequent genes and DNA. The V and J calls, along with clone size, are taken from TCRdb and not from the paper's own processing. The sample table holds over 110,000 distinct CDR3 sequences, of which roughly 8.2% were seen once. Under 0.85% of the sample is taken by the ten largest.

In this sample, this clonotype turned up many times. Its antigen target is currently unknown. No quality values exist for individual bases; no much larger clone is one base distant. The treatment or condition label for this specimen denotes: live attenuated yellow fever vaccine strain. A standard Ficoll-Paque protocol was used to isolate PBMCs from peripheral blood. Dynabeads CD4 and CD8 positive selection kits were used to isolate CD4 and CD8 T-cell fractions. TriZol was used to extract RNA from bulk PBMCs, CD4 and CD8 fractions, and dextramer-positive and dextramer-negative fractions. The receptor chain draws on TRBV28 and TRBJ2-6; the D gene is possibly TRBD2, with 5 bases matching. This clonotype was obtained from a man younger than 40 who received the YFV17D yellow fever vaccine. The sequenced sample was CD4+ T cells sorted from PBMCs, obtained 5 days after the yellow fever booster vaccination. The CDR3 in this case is CASSFYPGSGANVLTF. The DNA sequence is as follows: TGTGCCAGCAGTTTTTATCCGGGGTCGGGGGCCAACGTCCTGACTTTC.